This record looks at one TCR beta chain sequence and its context. The target of this receptor is not known. Because it lacks the conserved phenylalanine or tryptophan at the end, this CDR3 is likely a read error. Without any cell sorting, total RNA and DNA were co-extracted from about 21-30 mg of bulk tissue using the AllPrep DNA/RNA mini kit. Between November 2015 and 2016, a few patients in China with histopathologically diagnosed primary liver carcinoma had surgical resection. At the time of sampling, the patients were treatment-naive and had chronic HBV infection. Five spatially separated regions were sampled per tumor: superior, inferior, left-lateral and right-lateral poles, plus the tumor centre. Histological examination found more than 75% viable tumor cells in every tumor sample. Each fresh piece of tumor and adjacent tissue was cut in two, with one half stored in RNAlater at -80 degrees C and the other half sent for histology.

The sample originates from a study of tumor-infiltrating lymphocytes in primary liver carcinoma (dated by TCRdb to the late 2010s). About the full investigation: Hepatocellular carcinoma (four) or combined HCC and intrahepatic cholangiocarcinoma (one) was present in the five patients, who were three men and two women aged 30 to 69 years. The tumors of the five patients were staged as T1-T3 N0M0, with maximum diameters ranging from about 4.2 to 10 cm. Samples yielded roughly 3.65 to 7.13 million productive TCRbeta reads; read depth did not differ significantly between tissue types. Across five regions of each liver tumor, along with adjacent normal tissue and blood, the study brought together TCRbeta repertoire sequencing, expression microarrays and whole-exome sequencing. A total of some 35 specimens from 5 patients went through TCRbeta repertoire sequencing, namely 25 tumor regions, 5 adjacent noncancerous liver tissues and 5 peripheral blood samples. To link TCRbeta repertoire diversity with the local molecular phenotype, the approximately 23 tumor region samples were profiled using Agilent mRNA microarrays. Repertoires from technical replicates were highly reproducible, with mean shared-clone rates around 0.89 and correlation coefficients above 0.98. Beyond this particular receptor, the publication reports: Repertoire overlap was found to be higher between tumor regions (mean approximately 36%) than between tumor-adjacent (roughly 17%) or tumor-blood (around 14%) pairs, consistent with antigen-driven expansion. Compared with blood, tumors had a significantly larger share of the repertoire taken up by the top 250 clones (p = 0.039). Only the TCR beta chain was sequenced, so true repertoire diversity is likely underestimated because unpaired alpha chains were not captured. The study included only four to six patients, and the authors note findings should be validated in a larger study. Since the samples were bulk and unsorted, there was no way to compare CD4+ and CD8+ T cell repertoires. Only about 7-24% of top clones were found in all five regions of a tumor, suggesting spatial heterogeneity of tumor-infiltrating T cells.

Starting from about 500 ng total RNA, TCRbeta-specific cDNA was produced by reverse transcription with a constant-region primer and ProtoScript II reverse transcriptase. The TCRbeta libraries were prepared through three rounds of nested multiplex PCR following a slightly modified ARM-PCR procedure. Each of the first two PCR rounds ran for nine to eleven cycles and used multiplex TRBV1-TRBV30 forward primers together with a Cbeta reverse primer. Sample barcodes and Illumina adapters were added in a final 25-cycle PCR with Deep VentR polymerase. Before sequencing, amplicons of 200-500 bp were gel-purified using a QIAquick gel extraction kit. The TCRbeta amplicons were sequenced with 250-bp paired-end reads on an Illumina HiSeq 2500. For the original study's pipeline: Trimmomatic v0.33 was used to quality-trim the reads, and FLASH v1.2.11 was used to merge paired reads so that full CDR3 sequences could be recovered. V, D and J germline segments were assigned to the rearranged TCRbeta sequences using MiGEC v1.2.1b. VDJtools v1.0.0 computed clonotype statistics and Shannon-Wiener diversity indices. To reduce sampling bias, subsequent analyses other than the diversity analysis used only the 250 most abundant clonotypes in each sample. Using fastp at Q25 and MiXCR, TCRdb reprocessed the public reads and kept productive beta chains. Rows are unified per CDR3 protein, each entry keeping the most common DNA and genes. The V and J calls reflect TCRdb's pipeline rather than the authors' work. This sample gives 40,000 to 55,000 distinct CDR3 sequences in total; approximately 80% of them show up just once. The ten largest account for roughly a quarter of the sample.

Relative to germline, V is 0 bases shorter and J is 1 base shorter, with 12 bases between their ends. The CDR3 is 15 amino acids in total, end residues counted. The DNA shown is the 45-base CDR3, in frame from base 1. The germline V gene (reference sequence) supplies CDR1 GTSNPN and CDR2 SVGIG. Input material: liver tumor tissue from sampling region 5. The cell subset or site label of this sample denotes: tumor region T5, tumor centre. Rearrangement joined TRBV30 to TRBJ1-1; the D gene is not confidently resolved. The receptor's source is a man between 40 and 49 years old with primary liver carcinoma and hepatitis B virus infection. The DNA sequence is as follows: TGTGCCTGGAGTGTACTTAGGACTACGAACACTGAAGCTTTCCTT. This codes for CAWSVLRTTNTEAFL.